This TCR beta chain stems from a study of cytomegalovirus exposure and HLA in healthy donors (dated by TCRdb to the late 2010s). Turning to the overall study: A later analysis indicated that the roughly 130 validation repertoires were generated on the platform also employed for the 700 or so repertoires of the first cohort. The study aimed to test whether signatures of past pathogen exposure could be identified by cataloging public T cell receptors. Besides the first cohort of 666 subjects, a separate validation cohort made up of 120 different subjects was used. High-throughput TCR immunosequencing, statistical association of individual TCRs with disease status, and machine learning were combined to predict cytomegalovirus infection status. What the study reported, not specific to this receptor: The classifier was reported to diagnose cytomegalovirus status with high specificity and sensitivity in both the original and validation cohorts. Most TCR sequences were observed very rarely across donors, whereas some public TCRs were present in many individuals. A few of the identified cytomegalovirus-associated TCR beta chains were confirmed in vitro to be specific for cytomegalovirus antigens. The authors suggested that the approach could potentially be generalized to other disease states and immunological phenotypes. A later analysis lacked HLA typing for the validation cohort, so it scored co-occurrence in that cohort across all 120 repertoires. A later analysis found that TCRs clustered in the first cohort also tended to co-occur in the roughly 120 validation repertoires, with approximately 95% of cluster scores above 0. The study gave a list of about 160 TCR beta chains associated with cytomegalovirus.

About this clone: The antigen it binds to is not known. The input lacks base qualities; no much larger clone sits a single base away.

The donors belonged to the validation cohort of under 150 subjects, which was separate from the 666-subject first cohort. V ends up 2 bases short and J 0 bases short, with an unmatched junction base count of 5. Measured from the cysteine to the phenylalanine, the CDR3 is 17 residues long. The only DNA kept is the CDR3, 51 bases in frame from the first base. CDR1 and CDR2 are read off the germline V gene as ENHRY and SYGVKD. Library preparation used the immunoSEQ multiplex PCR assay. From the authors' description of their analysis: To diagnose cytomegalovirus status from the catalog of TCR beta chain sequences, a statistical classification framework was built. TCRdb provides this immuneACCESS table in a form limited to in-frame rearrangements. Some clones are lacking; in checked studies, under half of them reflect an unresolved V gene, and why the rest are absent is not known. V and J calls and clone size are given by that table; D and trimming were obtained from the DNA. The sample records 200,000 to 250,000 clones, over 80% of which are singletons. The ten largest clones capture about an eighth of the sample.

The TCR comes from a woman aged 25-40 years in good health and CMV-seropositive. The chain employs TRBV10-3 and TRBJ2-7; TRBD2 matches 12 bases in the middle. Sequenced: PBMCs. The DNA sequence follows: TGTGCCATCAGTGAGCAGACTAGCGGGAGATTCTCCTACGAGCAGTACTTC. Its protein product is CAISEQTSGRFSYEQYF.